The 2 T cell receptor beta chains listed next were all sequenced from one sample in a study of CD8 T cells in ankylosing spondylitis. General study results and limits: A TCR beta motif of under ten highly homologous variants appeared characteristic of ankylosing spondylitis blood.

These receptors' targets are unknown. Each CDR3 protein is one row after TCRdb ran MiXCR on the 5' RACE reads. The profile shows roughly 700,000 distinct CDR3 sequences, around a fifth of them singletons. The sequencing sample was made of blood, either unsorted or a sorted T cell fraction (not recorded which). These TCRs come from a male donor with ankylosing spondylitis.

V usage is TRBV10-3 and J usage is TRBJ1-6, with no clear D. Deletions cut 3 bases from V and 3 bases from J, with 3 bases between. From germline, CDR1 is ENHRY and CDR2 SYGVKD. CDR3 size: 13 residues. CDR3 coding DNA: TGTGCCATCAGTGACGTCTATAATTCACCCCTCCACTTT. This gives the protein CAISDVYNSPLHF.

This clonotype was seen only a few times. This chain uses TRBV28 with TRBJ1-3, with 8 bases matching TRBD1. The J segment lost 3 bases and the V segment lost 8 bases, leaving 9 bases of the junction unmatched. The CDR3 sequence is 15 residues long. The germline CDR1 and CDR2 sequences are MDHEN and SYDVKM. CDR3 in DNA: TGTGCCAGCTCGACAGGGGTAGCGCTTGGAAACACCATATATTTT. Protein sequence: CASSTGVALGNTIYF.